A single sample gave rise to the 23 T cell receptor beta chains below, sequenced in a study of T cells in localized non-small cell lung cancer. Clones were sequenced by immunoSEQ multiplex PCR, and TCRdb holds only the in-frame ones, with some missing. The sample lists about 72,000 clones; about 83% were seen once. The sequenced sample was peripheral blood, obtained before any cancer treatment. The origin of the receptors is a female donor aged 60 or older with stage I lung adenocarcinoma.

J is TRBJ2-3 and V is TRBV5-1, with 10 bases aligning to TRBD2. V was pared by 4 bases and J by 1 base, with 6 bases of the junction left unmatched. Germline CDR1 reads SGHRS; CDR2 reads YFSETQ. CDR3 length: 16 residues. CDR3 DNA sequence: TGCGCCAGCAGCCCCCTAGCGGGAGAGGGCACAGATACGCAGTATTTT. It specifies CASSPLAGEGTDTQYF.

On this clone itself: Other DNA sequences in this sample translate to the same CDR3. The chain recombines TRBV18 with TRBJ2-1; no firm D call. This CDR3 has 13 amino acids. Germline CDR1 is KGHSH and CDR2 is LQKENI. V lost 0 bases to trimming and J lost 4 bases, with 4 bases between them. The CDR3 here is CASSPPSYNEQFF. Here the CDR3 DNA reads TGTGCCAGCTCACCACCCAGTTACAATGAGCAGTTCTTC.

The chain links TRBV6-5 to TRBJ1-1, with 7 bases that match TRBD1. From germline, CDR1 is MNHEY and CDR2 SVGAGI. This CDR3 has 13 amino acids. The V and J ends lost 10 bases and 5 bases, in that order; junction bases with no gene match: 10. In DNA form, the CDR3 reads TGTGCCACCTCAACGAACAGGGGTACTGAAGCTTTCTTT. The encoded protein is CATSTNRGTEAFF.

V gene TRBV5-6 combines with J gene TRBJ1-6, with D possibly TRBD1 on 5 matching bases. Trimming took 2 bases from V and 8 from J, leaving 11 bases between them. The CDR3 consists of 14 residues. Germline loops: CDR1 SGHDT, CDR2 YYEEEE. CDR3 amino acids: CASSLRGADSPLHF. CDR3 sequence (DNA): TGTGCCAGCAGCTTACGGGGCGCGGATTCACCCCTCCACTTT.

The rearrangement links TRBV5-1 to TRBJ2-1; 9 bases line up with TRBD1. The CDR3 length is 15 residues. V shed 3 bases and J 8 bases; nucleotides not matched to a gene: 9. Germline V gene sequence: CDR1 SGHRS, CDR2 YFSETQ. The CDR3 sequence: CASSSGQGLMDEQFF. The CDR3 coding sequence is TGCGCCAGCAGCTCCGGACAGGGGCTTATGGATGAGCAGTTCTTC.

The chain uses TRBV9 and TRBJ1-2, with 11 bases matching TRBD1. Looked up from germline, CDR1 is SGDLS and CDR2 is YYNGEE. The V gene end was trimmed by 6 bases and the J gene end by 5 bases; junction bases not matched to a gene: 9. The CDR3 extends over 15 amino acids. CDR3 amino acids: CASNPRGQGGYGYTF. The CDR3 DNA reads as TGTGCCAGCAACCCTCGGGGACAGGGGGGATATGGCTACACCTTC.

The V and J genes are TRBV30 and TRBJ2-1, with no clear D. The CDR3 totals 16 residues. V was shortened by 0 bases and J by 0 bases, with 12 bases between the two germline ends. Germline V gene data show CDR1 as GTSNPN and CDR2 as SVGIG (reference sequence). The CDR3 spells CAWSVPTVSSYNEQFF. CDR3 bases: TGTGCCTGGAGTGTACCCACAGTTAGCTCCTACAATGAGCAGTTCTTC.

CDR3 amino acids: CASSPGLRSDTQYF. DNA for the CDR3: TGTGCCAGCAGCCCGGGACTCAGGTCAGATACGCAGTATTTT. The V call is TRBV7-2, the J call TRBJ2-3; a weak D match, TRBD2 (6 bases). CDR1 and CDR2 (germline): SGHTA, FQGNSA. This CDR3 is 14 amino acids long. V was clipped by 5 bases and J by 4 bases, with 13 bases between them.

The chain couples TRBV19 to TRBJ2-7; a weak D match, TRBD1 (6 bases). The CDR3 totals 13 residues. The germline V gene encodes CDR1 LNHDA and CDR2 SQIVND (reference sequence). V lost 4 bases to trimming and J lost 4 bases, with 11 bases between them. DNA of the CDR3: TGTGCCAGTAGTAGGGGACACGGATACGAGCAGTACTTC. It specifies CASSRGHGYEQYF.

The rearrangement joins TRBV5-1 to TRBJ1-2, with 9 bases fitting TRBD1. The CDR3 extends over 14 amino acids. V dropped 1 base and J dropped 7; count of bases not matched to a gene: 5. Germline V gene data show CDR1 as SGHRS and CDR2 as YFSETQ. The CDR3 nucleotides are TGCGCCAGCAGCTTGACAGGGGGCGACGGTGGCTACACCTTC. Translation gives CASSLTGGDGGYTF.

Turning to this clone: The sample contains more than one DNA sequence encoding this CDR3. CDR3 coding DNA: TGTGCCTGGAGTGGCCTAGCGGGGAACTATGAGCAGTACTTC. Encoded protein: CAWSGLAGNYEQYF. The chain has TRBV30 and TRBJ2-7; 9 bases match TRBD2. The CDR3 has 14 residues. Germline trimming cut 1 base from V and 7 bases from J; bases unmatched to any gene: 8. The V gene's germline CDR1 is GTSNPN and CDR2 SVGIG (reference sequence). The full variable domain, with the rest looked up from reference TRBV30 and TRBJ2-7, is SQTIHQWPATLVQPVGSPLSLECTVEGTSNPNLYWYRQAAGRGLQLLFYSVGIGQISSEVPQNLSASRPQDRQFILSSKKLLLSDSGFYLCAWSGLAGNYEQYFGPGTRLTVT.

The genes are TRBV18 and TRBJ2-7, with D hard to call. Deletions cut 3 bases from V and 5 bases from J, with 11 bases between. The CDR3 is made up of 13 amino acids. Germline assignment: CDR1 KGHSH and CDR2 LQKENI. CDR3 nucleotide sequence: TGTGCCAGCTCACCGGGGTTGATGGACGAGCAGTACTTC. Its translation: CASSPGLMDEQYF.

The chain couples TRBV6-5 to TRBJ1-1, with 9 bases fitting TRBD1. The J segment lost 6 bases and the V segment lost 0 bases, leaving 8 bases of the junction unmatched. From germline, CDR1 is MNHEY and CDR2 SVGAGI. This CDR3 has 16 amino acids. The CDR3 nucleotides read TGTGCCAGCAGTTACTCGTCCACAGGGGGCAGGGCTGAAGCTTTCTTT. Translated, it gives CASSYSSTGGRAEAFF.

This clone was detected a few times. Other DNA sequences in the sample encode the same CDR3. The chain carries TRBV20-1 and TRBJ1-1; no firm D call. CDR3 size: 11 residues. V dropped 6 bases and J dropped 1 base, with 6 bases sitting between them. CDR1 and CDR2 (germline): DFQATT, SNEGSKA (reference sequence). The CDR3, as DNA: TGCAGTGCCATTAAGAACACTGAAGCTTTCTTT. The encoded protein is CSAIKNTEAFF.

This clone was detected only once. CDR3 sequence (DNA): TGTGCCAGCAGCACCCCGGGACAGGGGTTTTACGAGCAGTACTTC. It yields the protein CASSTPGQGFYEQYF. The chain combines TRBV11-2 with TRBJ2-7; 10 bases align to TRBD1. The germline CDR1 and CDR2 sequences are SGHAT and FQNNGV. Unmatched junction bases numbered 8, after V lost 5 bases and J lost 4 bases. CDR3 size: 15 residues.

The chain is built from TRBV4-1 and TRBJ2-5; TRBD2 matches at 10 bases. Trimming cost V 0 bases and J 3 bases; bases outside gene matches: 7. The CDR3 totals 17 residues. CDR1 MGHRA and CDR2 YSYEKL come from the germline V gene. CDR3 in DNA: TGCGCCAGCAGCCAAGAAGATGCCCTAGCGGGAGAAGAGACCCAGTACTTC. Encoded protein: CASSQEDALAGEETQYF.

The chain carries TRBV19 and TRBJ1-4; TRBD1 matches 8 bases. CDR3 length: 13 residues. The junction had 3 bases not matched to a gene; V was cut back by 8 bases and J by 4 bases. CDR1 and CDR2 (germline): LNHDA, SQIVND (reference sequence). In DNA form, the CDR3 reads TGTGCCAGTCGACAGGGGAGTAATGAAAAACTGTTTTTT. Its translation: CASRQGSNEKLFF.

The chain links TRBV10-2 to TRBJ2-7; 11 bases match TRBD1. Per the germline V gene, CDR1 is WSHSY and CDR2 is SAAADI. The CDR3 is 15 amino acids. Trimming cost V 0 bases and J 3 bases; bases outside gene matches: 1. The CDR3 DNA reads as TGCGCCAGCAGTGAGTCGGGGACAGGGGGCTACGAGCAGTACTTC. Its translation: CASSESGTGGYEQYF.

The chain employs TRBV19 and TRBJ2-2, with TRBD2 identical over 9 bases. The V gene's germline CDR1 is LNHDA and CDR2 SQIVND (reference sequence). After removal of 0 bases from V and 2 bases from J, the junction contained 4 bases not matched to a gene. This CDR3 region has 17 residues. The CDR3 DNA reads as TGTGCCAGTAGTATAGATAGCGGGAGTGCAAACACCGGGGAGCTGTTTTTT. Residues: CASSIDSGSANTGELFF.

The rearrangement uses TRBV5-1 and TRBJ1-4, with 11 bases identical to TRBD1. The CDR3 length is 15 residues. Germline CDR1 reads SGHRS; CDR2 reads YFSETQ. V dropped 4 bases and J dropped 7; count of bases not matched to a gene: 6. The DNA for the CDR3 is TGCGCCAGCAGCGGGCCCGGGACAGGGGGTGAAAAACTGTTTTTT. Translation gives CASSGPGTGGEKLFF. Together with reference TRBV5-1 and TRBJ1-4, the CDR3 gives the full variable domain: KAGVTQTPRYLIKTRGQQVTLSCSPISGHRSVSWYQQTPGQGLQFLFEYFSETQRNKGNFPGRFSGRQFSNSRSEMNVSTLELGDSALYLCASSGPGTGGEKLFFGSGTQLSVL.

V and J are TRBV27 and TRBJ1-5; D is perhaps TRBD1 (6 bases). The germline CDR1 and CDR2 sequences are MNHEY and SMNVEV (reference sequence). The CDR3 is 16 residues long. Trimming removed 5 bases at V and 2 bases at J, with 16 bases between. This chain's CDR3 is CASSPRGGWGNQPQHF. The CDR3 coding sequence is TGTGCCAGCAGTCCTCGGGGGGGCTGGGGCAATCAGCCCCAGCATTTT.

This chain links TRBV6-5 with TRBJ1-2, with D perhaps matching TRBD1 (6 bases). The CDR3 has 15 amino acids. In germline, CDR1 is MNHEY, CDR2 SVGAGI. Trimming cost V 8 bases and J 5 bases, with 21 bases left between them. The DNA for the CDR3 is TGTGCCAGCGTGGCAGGGGAGTCCTACGTTTATGGCTACACCTTC. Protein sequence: CASVAGESYVYGYTF.

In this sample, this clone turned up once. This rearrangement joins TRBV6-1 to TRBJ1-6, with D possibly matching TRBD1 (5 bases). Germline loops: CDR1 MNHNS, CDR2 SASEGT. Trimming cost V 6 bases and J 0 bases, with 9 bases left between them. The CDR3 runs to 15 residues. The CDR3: CASSMDISYNSPLHF. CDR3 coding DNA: TGTGCCAGCAGCATGGACATCTCCTATAATTCACCCCTCCACTTT.